Following are 25 T cell receptor beta chains from one sample sequenced in a study of somatic mutations in cytotoxic T cells in rheumatoid arthritis. TCRdb keeps only in-frame clones here, not all; method: immunoSEQ multiplex PCR. This table has under 2,500 clones, 60% to 75% appearing once. The sample was CD8+ T cells sorted from blood, taken at a follow-up visit. These TCRs come from a man between 70 and 80 years old with rheumatoid arthritis.

This clone was seen a handful of times. J is TRBJ1-1 and V is TRBV2; D ambiguous. The CDR3 runs to 12 residues. V was shortened by 4 bases and J by 2 bases, with 5 bases between the two germline ends. Germline assignment: CDR1 SNHLY and CDR2 FYNNEI. The CDR3 reads CASSGGNTEAFF. The CDR3 coding sequence is TGTGCCAGCAGTGGAGGAAACACTGAAGCTTTCTTT.

This chain joins TRBV25-1 and TRBJ2-2; D is possibly TRBD1 (5 bases). Trimming left V 0 bases short and J 0 bases short, with 11 bases between. This CDR3 has 17 residues. CDR1 is MGHDK and CDR2 is SYGVNS in the germline V gene. Here the CDR3 reads CASSEYWAGSNTGELFF. CDR3 DNA: TGTGCCAGCAGTGAATATTGGGCAGGGTCGAACACCGGGGAGCTGTTTTTT.

There are a few counts of this clone. The chain links TRBV6-5 to TRBJ1-1, with a possible D match to TRBD1 (5 bases). This CDR3 spans 13 amino acids. The germline gives CDR1 MNHEY, CDR2 SVGAGI. V dropped 2 bases and J dropped 3 bases, with 7 bases sitting between them. The CDR3 protein is CASSYAGHTEAFF. In DNA form, the CDR3 reads TGTGCCAGCAGTTACGCAGGGCACACTGAAGCTTTCTTT.

V and J are TRBV4-1 and TRBJ1-2; 12 bases align to TRBD1. The CDR3 contains 17 residues. The V segment lost 0 bases and the J segment 8 bases; nucleotides outside the gene matches: 10. Looked up from germline, CDR1 is MGHRA and CDR2 is YSYEKL. CDR3 in amino acids: CASSQDLGTGGAGGYTF. The CDR3 DNA follows: TGCGCCAGCAGCCAAGATCTTGGGACAGGGGGCGCCGGAGGCTACACCTTC.

There are a few counts of this clone. The chain's CDR3 is CASSLTRGSEGETQYF. Written as DNA, the CDR3 is TGTGCCAGCAGCCTTACCCGCGGGAGTGAAGGAGAGACCCAGTACTTC. The chain joins TRBV11-2 to TRBJ2-5, with 7 bases fitting TRBD2. The CDR3 runs 16 residues. Per germline, CDR1 SGHAT and CDR2 FQNNGV. The V gene end was trimmed by 5 bases and the J gene end by 4 bases; junction bases not matched to a gene: 13.

The gene calls are TRBV5-1 and TRBJ1-2; 8 bases are a match to TRBD1. J gave up 7 bases and V 0 bases, and 5 bases lay outside the gene matches. Germline V gives CDR1 SGHRS, CDR2 YFSETQ. The length of the CDR3 is 14 residues. The CDR3 DNA is TGCGCCAGCAGCTTGGACCAGGGGGCGGGTGGCTACACCTTC. Protein product: CASSLDQGAGGYTF.

This clone was seen once. The rearrangement links TRBV7-9 to TRBJ2-7, with D hard to call. The CDR3 runs 13 residues. Germline-derived CDR1 and CDR2 are SEHNR and FQNEAQ (reference sequence). Trimming left V 1 base short and J 2 bases short, with 6 bases between. The CDR3 loop is CASSLEGTYEQYF. The DNA of the CDR3 is TGTGCCAGCAGCTTAGAAGGGACCTACGAGCAGTACTTC.

The V and J genes are TRBV25-1 and TRBJ2-1; 13 bases align to TRBD2. Germline CDR1 and CDR2: MGHDK and SYGVNS. After removal of 7 bases from V and 8 bases from J, the junction contained 8 bases not matched to a gene. The CDR3 length is 15 residues. The CDR3 DNA reads as TGTGCCAGCACCACTAGCGGGAGGGGCTATTATGAGCAGTTCTTC. This gives the protein CASTTSGRGYYEQFF.

This chain uses TRBV7-9 with TRBJ2-3; TRBD2 aligns across 13 bases. V shed 5 bases, J shed 6 bases, and the junction held 5 bases outside the gene matches. Per germline, CDR1 SEHNR and CDR2 FQNEAQ (reference sequence). The CDR3 has 15 residues. Here the CDR3 reads CASSPPGLAGDTQYF. CDR3 bases: TGTGCCAGCAGCCCGCCGGGACTAGCGGGGGATACGCAGTATTTT.

This clone has a single count. V gene TRBV11-2 combines with J gene TRBJ2-3; D may be TRBD1 (6 bases). Germline V gene lookup returns CDR1 SGHAT and CDR2 FQNNGV. V was pared by 8 bases and J by 2 bases, with 17 bases between. The CDR3 runs 15 residues. CDR3 sequence: CASAGGGPSTDTQYF. The CDR3 nucleotides read TGTGCCAGCGCTGGGGGCGGGCCATCCACAGATACGCAGTATTTT.

The CDR3 is CASTLQGGGTQYF. DNA of the CDR3: TGTGCCAGCACCCTACAGGGGGGTGGGACCCAGTACTTC. This chain links TRBV6-5 with TRBJ2-5, with 8 bases matching TRBD1. J was trimmed by 7 bases and V by 7 bases; bases with no gene match: 8. Per germline, CDR1 MNHEY and CDR2 SVGAGI. There are 13 residues in the CDR3.

The CDR3 coding sequence is TGTGCCAGTAGTATAGACCTTGAGACTTCGGGGCAGTTCTTC. Its translation: CASSIDLETSGQFF. The rearrangement joins TRBV19 to TRBJ2-1; D is unclear. V shed 0 bases and J shed 12 bases, with 15 bases lying between them. The CDR3 spans 14 residues. CDR1 is LNHDA, CDR2 SQIVND, per germline (reference sequence).

The chain is built from TRBV5-1 and TRBJ2-1, with 12 nucleotides matching TRBD2. With 2 bases clipped from V and 5 bases from J, the junction kept 11 bases outside the gene matches. CDR3 length: 18 amino acids. Per germline, CDR1 SGHRS and CDR2 YFSETQ. The CDR3 sequence: CASSFPKNLAGGDNEQFF. As DNA, the CDR3 is TGCGCCAGCAGCTTCCCTAAGAACCTAGCGGGGGGGGACAATGAGCAGTTCTTC.

In DNA form, the CDR3 reads TGTGCCAGCAGCCCGGGGACAGGGGAGGGTGAAGCTTTCTTT. Translation gives CASSPGTGEGEAFF. The chain links TRBV11-2 to TRBJ1-1; 10 bases are a match to TRBD1. With V trimmed by 5 bases and J by 7 bases, 7 bases remained unmatched. Germline CDR1 SGHAT, CDR2 FQNNGV. The CDR3 has 14 amino acids. Based on the CDR3 plus reference TRBV11-2 and TRBJ1-1, the full variable domain is EAGVAQSPRYKIIEKRQSVAFWCNPISGHATLYWYQQILGQGPKLLIQFQNNGVVDDSQLPKDRFSAERLKGVDSTLKIQPAKLEDSAVYLCASSPGTGEGEAFFGQGTRLTVV.

This clone was seen just once. This chain connects TRBV7-6 to TRBJ2-3; 9 bases map to TRBD2. The CDR3 length is 16 residues. Germline CDR1 and CDR2: SGHVS and FNYEAQ. Unmatched junction bases numbered 6, after V lost 5 bases and J lost 0 bases. The CDR3 DNA follows: TGTGCCAGCAGCCTATTCGCGGGAGGGAGCACAGATACGCAGTATTTT. This sequence encodes CASSLFAGGSTDTQYF.

V gene TRBV13 combines with J gene TRBJ1-2; maybe TRBD1 (5 bases). V lost 1 base and J 6 bases, leaving 9 bases between the germline ends. Per the germline V gene, CDR1 is PRHDT and CDR2 is FYEKMQ (reference sequence). The CDR3 totals 13 residues. The CDR3 DNA reads TGTGCCAGCAGCTTAGATGGGGCCCATGGCTACACCTTC. It translates to CASSLDGAHGYTF. Based on the CDR3 plus reference TRBV13 and TRBJ1-2, the full variable domain is AAGVIQSPRHLIKEKRETATLKCYPIPRHDTVYWYQQGPGQDPQFLISFYEKMQSDKGSIPDRFSAQQFSDYHSELNMSSLELGDSALYFCASSLDGAHGYTFGSGTRLTVV.

The rearrangement joins TRBV4-1 to TRBJ1-1, with 8 bases aligning to TRBD1. The CDR3 sequence is 15 residues long. Per germline, CDR1 MGHRA and CDR2 YSYEKL. Losses at the gene ends were 3 bases for V and 0 bases for J; bases not matched to a gene: 3. The CDR3 is CASSQQGALNTEAFF. CDR3 bases: TGCGCCAGCAGCCAGCAGGGGGCCTTGAACACTGAAGCTTTCTTT.

The gene calls are TRBV27 and TRBJ1-3; 7 positions agree with TRBD1. Germline CDR1 reads MNHEY; CDR2 reads SMNVEV (reference sequence). J was trimmed by 3 bases and V by 1 base; bases with no gene match: 3. CDR3 size: 15 residues. The CDR3 DNA reads TGTGCCAGCAGTTTATACAGGGGAAGTGGAAACACCATATATTTT. It translates to CASSLYRGSGNTIYF.

This chain uses TRBV28 with TRBJ1-4; tentatively, D is TRBD1 (5 bases). V was cut by 7 bases and J by 2 bases, with 29 bases left in between. The germline gives CDR1 MDHEN, CDR2 SYDVKM. The CDR3 totals 20 residues. The CDR3 spells CASIFSGWGIEPGTNEKLFF. The CDR3 DNA follows: TGTGCCAGCATCTTTAGTGGTTGGGGGATCGAACCGGGGACTAATGAAAAACTGTTTTTT.

The chain is built from TRBV10-3 and TRBJ1-2; tentatively, D is TRBD1 (5 bases). The CDR3 consists of 13 residues. Germline values: CDR1 ENHRY, CDR2 SYGVKD. Between the trimmed V and J ends, which lost 3 bases and 6 bases, there was a span of 11 bases. The CDR3 sequence is CAISDQGRDGYTF. CDR3 DNA sequence: TGTGCCATCAGTGATCAGGGACGAGATGGCTACACCTTC.

V usage is TRBV28 and J usage is TRBJ2-7, with TRBD1 as a possible D gene (6 bases). V was clipped by 8 bases and J by 7 bases, with 21 bases between them. The CDR3 sequence is 14 residues long. CDR1 is MDHEN, CDR2 SYDVKM, per germline. The CDR3, as DNA: TGTGCCAGCCATTCGAGACAGGCCGCCCGGGAGCAGTACTTC. It translates to CASHSRQAAREQYF.

The chain joins TRBV2 to TRBJ2-2; 15 bases map to TRBD2. The CDR3 sequence is 17 residues long. Germline V gene lookup returns CDR1 SNHLY and CDR2 FYNNEI. V shed 6 bases, J shed 4 bases, and the junction held 6 bases outside the gene matches. The CDR3 spells CASRGGLAGGRTGELFF. The DNA of the CDR3 is TGTGCCAGCAGGGGAGGACTAGCGGGAGGGCGCACCGGGGAGCTGTTTTTT. The whole variable domain, filled in from reference TRBV2 and TRBJ2-2, reads EPEVTQTPSHQVTQMGQEVILRCVPISNHLYFYWYRQILGQKVEFLVSFYNNEISEKSEIFDDQFSVERPDGSNFTLKIRSTKLEDSAMYFCASRGGLAGGRTGELFFGEGSRLTVL.

This clone was counted between two and nine times. The gene calls are TRBV7-6 and TRBJ2-3; D gene ambiguous. CDR3 length: 13 residues. CDR1 and CDR2 from the germline V gene are SGHVS and FNYEAQ. Trimming removed 1 base from V and 2 bases from J, with 4 bases in between. Here the CDR3 reads CASSLGHTDTQYF. DNA for the CDR3: TGTGCCAGCAGCTTAGGTCACACAGATACGCAGTATTTT.

V gene TRBV7-8 combines with J gene TRBJ2-5, with D unclear. Germline loops: CDR1 SGHVS, CDR2 FQNEAQ. CDR3 size: 17 residues. The ends were cut back, 1 base at V and 1 base at J, with 16 bases in the middle. The CDR3 loop reads CASSLVGFVSGQETQYF. The DNA for the CDR3 is TGTGCCAGCAGCTTAGTTGGTTTTGTTTCAGGCCAAGAGACCCAGTACTTC. The full variable domain, completed using reference TRBV7-8 and TRBJ2-5, is GAGVSQSPRYKVAKRGQDVALRCDPISGHVSLFWYQQALGQGPEFLTYFQNEAQLDKSGLPSDRFFAERPEGSVSTLKIQRTQQEDSAVYLCASSLVGFVSGQETQYFGPGTRLLVL.

The CDR3, as DNA: TGTGCCAGCAGCTTAAAAACTGGGACAGGCTACGAGCAGTACTTC. Translation: CASSLKTGTGYEQYF. The J gene is TRBJ2-7, the V gene TRBV5-5; 8 nucleotides agree with TRBD1. With 2 bases clipped from V and 3 bases from J, the junction kept 7 bases outside the gene matches. Germline V CDR1 and CDR2: SGHKS, YYEKEE (reference sequence). The length of the CDR3 is 15 residues.